This T cell receptor (beta chain) was observed in a study of blood T cell repertoires in COVID-19. Study-wide context: Sites across the United States, Italy and Spain contributed samples from acute and convalescent COVID-19. In each case, the material was cDNA or gDNA derived from T cells, B-cell-depleted T cells, or PBMCs.

Measured with immunoSEQ multiplex PCR; TCRdb has only the in-frame clones, and not every one. The sample includes fewer than 350,000 clones, approximately 80% seen only once; the top ten take about 2.9%. The CDR3 loop spans 13 amino acids. In germline, CDR1 is MNHEY, CDR2 SMNVEV (reference sequence). V shed 5 bases, J shed 6 bases, and the junction held 5 bases outside the gene matches. The sequence came from a woman in her sixties with active or convalescent COVID-19. This chain uses TRBV27 with TRBJ1-2, with 8 bases matching TRBD1. Sequencing input: peripheral blood. The CDR3 sequence: CASSPGTGHGYTF. DNA of the CDR3: TGTGCCAGCAGTCCGGGGACAGGACATGGCTACACCTTC.